These 22 T cell receptor beta chains came from one sample sequenced in a study of CD8+CD57+ T cells in acquired aplastic anemia. The study profiled TCR beta VDJ and CDR3 using genomic DNA as template. TCRdb redid the calling of the reads with MiXCR, one entry per CDR3 protein. The table lists 160,000 or so distinct CDR3 sequences, about 70% of them singletons. By flow cytometry, patients selected for sequencing had shown an expansion of CD8+CD57+ cells. The sample was sorted CD4+, CD8+, or CD8+CD57+ T cells (not recorded which) from PBMCs. All receptors come from a human donor with aplastic anemia.

By frequency in the sample, this clonotype is medium-sized. The chain has TRBV7-9 and TRBJ2-5; D ambiguous. Trimming took off 7 bases at V and 0 bases at J, with 9 bases between the two ends. The CDR3 consists of 13 residues. Per the germline V gene, CDR1 is SEHNR and CDR2 is FQNEAQ (reference sequence). The CDR3 sequence is CASTAVNQETQYF. The CDR3 DNA reads TGTGCCAGCACCGCAGTTAACCAAGAGACCCAGTACTTC.

This chain joins TRBV24-1 and TRBJ1-5; D possibly corresponds to TRBD1 (5 bases). Germline CDR1 reads KGHDR; CDR2 reads SFDVKD. V lost 7 bases and J lost 5, with 11 bases in between. The length of the CDR3 is 13 residues. In DNA, the CDR3 is TGTGCCACCAGCGGCAGGGCAGATCAGCCCCAGCATTTT. The encoded protein is CATSGRADQPQHF.

The table lists this clonotype with many counts. The rearrangement links TRBV6-4 to TRBJ1-1; no reliable D call. CDR1 MRHNA and CDR2 SNTAGT come from the germline V gene. V lost 6 bases and J 3 bases, leaving 17 bases between the germline ends. The CDR3 contains 15 residues. CDR3 protein: CASSPSGDIYTEAFF. The CDR3 DNA follows: TGTGCCAGCAGCCCCTCCGGGGATATCTACACTGAAGCTTTCTTT.

This sequence joins TRBV20-1 and TRBJ2-1, with TRBD2 matching 10 bases. CDR1 is DFQATT, CDR2 SNEGSKA, per germline (reference sequence). Losses at the gene ends were 3 bases for V and 12 bases for J; bases not matched to a gene: 2. This CDR3 is 11 amino acids long. The CDR3 DNA reads as TGCAGTGCTAGGGGGACTAGCGCGCAGTTCTTC. It yields the protein CSARGTSAQFF.

A single count supports this clonotype. The V and J genes are TRBV7-9 and TRBJ1-3; D may be TRBD1 (6 bases). V gave up 0 bases and J gave up 3 bases, with 12 bases separating them. The CDR3 contains 16 residues. The germline gives CDR1 SEHNR, CDR2 FQNEAQ (reference sequence). The CDR3 DNA reads as TGTGCCAGCAGCTTAGCGGGGGCGATCCTTGGAAACACCATATATTTT. It encodes CASSLAGAILGNTIYF.

This clonotype was seen a handful of times. The DNA for the CDR3 is TGTGCCAGCAGCGTCGTTCGTTCCCAGGACGATGAGCAGTTCTTC. As protein: CASSVVRSQDDEQFF. The V gene is TRBV5-6, the J gene TRBJ2-1; D uncertain. The CDR3 consists of 15 residues. Between the trimmed V and J ends, which lost 4 bases and 8 bases, there was a span of 19 bases. The germline V gene has CDR1 SGHDT and CDR2 YYEEEE.

In nucleotides, the CDR3 is TGTGCCAGCAGCCACTATGGCAGCGAAGCTTTCTTT. This codes for CASSHYGSEAFF. The V and J genes are TRBV11-2 and TRBJ1-1; the D is unclear. Germline-derived CDR1 and CDR2 are SGHAT and FQNNGV. The CDR3 has 12 residues. Trimming left V 5 bases short and J 8 bases short, with 12 bases between.

The chain employs TRBV30 and TRBJ1-1; no reliable D call. This CDR3 contains 13 residues. Trimming pared 0 bases from V and 4 bases from J, leaving 9 bases between. Germline-derived CDR1 and CDR2 are GTSNPN and SVGIG (reference sequence). For the CDR3, the DNA is TGTGCCTGGAGTGTACAGTCAAGCACTGAAGCTTTCTTT. Translating gives CAWSVQSSTEAFF.

J is TRBJ2-2 and V is TRBV19; 8 bases map to TRBD1. Germline trimming cut 4 bases from V and 6 bases from J; bases unmatched to any gene: 4. There are 14 residues in the CDR3. The germline gives CDR1 LNHDA, CDR2 SQIVND (reference sequence). Here the CDR3 reads CASSTGGEAGELFF. As DNA, the CDR3 is TGTGCCAGTAGTACAGGGGGCGAGGCCGGGGAGCTGTTTTTT.

The rearrangement joins TRBV7-2 to TRBJ2-7; 9 bases match TRBD2. The germline CDR1 and CDR2 sequences are SGHTA and FQGNSA. V shed 1 base and J 1 base; nucleotides not matched to a gene: 5. The CDR3 is 16 amino acids. The CDR3 reads CASSLVSGGPSYEQYF. CDR3 nucleotide sequence: TGTGCCAGCAGCTTAGTGAGCGGGGGGCCTTCCTACGAGCAGTACTTC. Supplemented by reference TRBV7-2 and TRBJ2-7, the full variable domain reads GAGVSQSPSNKVTEKGKDVELRCDPISGHTALYWYRQSLGQGLEFLIYFQGNSAPDKSGLPSDRFSAERTGGSVSTLTIQRTQQEDSAVYLCASSLVSGGPSYEQYFGPGTRLTVT.

The rearrangement joins TRBV15 to TRBJ2-7; 9 bases map to TRBD1. This CDR3 comprises 15 residues. The ends lost 1 base at V and 6 bases at J; junction bases unmatched: 7. Germline lookup yields CDR1 LNHNV and CDR2 YYDKDF (reference sequence). CDR3 protein: CATSRGAQGAFEQYF. CDR3 DNA sequence: TGTGCCACCAGCAGAGGAGCACAGGGGGCGTTCGAGCAGTACTTC.

V is TRBV30 and J is TRBJ1-2; a possible D gene is TRBD1 (6 bases). Germline CDR1 GTSNPN, CDR2 SVGIG (reference sequence). V was shortened by 6 bases and J by 1 base, with 12 bases between the two germline ends. This CDR3 spans 13 amino acids. CDR3 nucleotides: TGTGCCTGCCGGGACACCAGTAACTATGGCTACACCTTC. As protein: CACRDTSNYGYTF. The full variable domain, completed using reference TRBV30 and TRBJ1-2, is SQTIHQWPATLVQPVGSPLSLECTVEGTSNPNLYWYRQAAGRGLQLLFYSVGIGQISSEVPQNLSASRPQDRQFILSSKKLLLSDSGFYLCACRDTSNYGYTFGSGTRLTVV.

The chain carries TRBV10-1 and TRBJ2-4; D is uncertain. This CDR3 region has 14 residues. The V and J ends lost 5 bases and 15 bases respectively, with 23 bases between them. Looked up from germline, CDR1 is WNHNN and CDR2 is SYGVQD (reference sequence). The CDR3 is CASSTGTSTPLPYF. The CDR3, as DNA: TGCGCCAGCAGTACCGGAACAAGCACCCCCCTCCCGTACTTC.

The gene calls are TRBV20-1 and TRBJ1-1, with a tentative D call TRBD1 (5 bases). CDR3 size: 11 residues. The germline V gene encodes CDR1 DFQATT and CDR2 SNEGSKA (reference sequence). Trimming took off 6 bases at V and 5 bases at J, with 10 bases between the two ends. This CDR3 is CSATRGTEAFF. CDR3 bases: TGCAGTGCCACAAGGGGAACTGAAGCTTTCTTT.

This clonotype has only one observation. V gene TRBV15 combines with J gene TRBJ2-7; 7 bases match TRBD1. The length of the CDR3 is 14 residues. Germline-derived CDR1 and CDR2 are LNHNV and YYDKDF (reference sequence). Trimming at V came to 4 bases and at J to 4 bases, leaving 7 bases not matched to a gene. Here the CDR3 reads CATSTDRNVYEQYF. CDR3 DNA sequence: TGTGCCACCAGCACGGACAGGAACGTATACGAGCAGTACTTC.

This sequence joins TRBV9 and TRBJ2-7, with D perhaps being TRBD1 or TRBD2 (5 bases each). Trimming cost V 5 bases and J 3 bases, with 18 bases left between them. The CDR3 spans 15 residues. Germline V gives CDR1 SGDLS, CDR2 YYNGEE. In DNA, the CDR3 is TGTGCCAGCAGGGAAGGGACGGGCGAAGACTACGAGCAGTACTTC. Translating it yields CASREGTGEDYEQYF.

The V and J genes are TRBV7-2 and TRBJ2-5; no definite D call. The germline V gene has CDR1 SGHTA and CDR2 FQGNSA. The CDR3 spans 15 residues. The V end lost 1 base, the J end lost 5 bases, and 14 bases lay between the germline ends. The CDR3 reads CASSLDQTLRETQYF. The CDR3 coding sequence is TGTGCCAGCAGCTTAGATCAGACCCTCCGGGAGACCCAGTACTTC.

The genes are TRBV19 and TRBJ2-3, with TRBD2 matching over 11 bases. Germline assignment: CDR1 LNHDA and CDR2 SQIVND (reference sequence). J was trimmed by 4 bases and V by 5 bases; bases with no gene match: 2. The CDR3 is made up of 14 amino acids. This CDR3 reads CASSALAGADTQYF. The CDR3 DNA reads TGTGCCAGTAGTGCACTAGCGGGGGCAGATACGCAGTATTTT.

V is TRBV11-3 and J is TRBJ2-7; possibly TRBD1 for D (5 bases). Germline V gene lookup returns CDR1 SGHNT and CDR2 YENEEA. Trimming removed 3 bases at V and 1 base at J, with 10 bases between. This CDR3 has 14 residues. The CDR3 here is CASSFRRASYEQYF. CDR3 DNA: TGTGCCAGCAGCTTCCGCAGGGCATCCTACGAGCAGTACTTC.

This clonotype has more than one count but fewer than ten. CDR3 in amino acids: CSASWDNSGNTIYF. As DNA, the CDR3 is TGCAGTGCTAGTTGGGACAACTCTGGAAACACCATATATTTT. The V and J genes are TRBV20-1 and TRBJ1-3, with a possible D match to TRBD1 (6 bases). Per the germline V gene, CDR1 is DFQATT and CDR2 is SNEGSKA (reference sequence). The CDR3 has 14 residues. The germline V and J ends were trimmed by 3 bases and 0 bases, with 9 bases remaining between them.

The V call is TRBV19, the J call TRBJ2-7, with 9 bases aligning to TRBD2. The CDR3 is 14 residues long. Germline loops: CDR1 LNHDA, CDR2 SQIVND (reference sequence). Losses at the gene ends were 5 bases for V and 4 bases for J; bases not matched to a gene: 6. The CDR3 bases are TGTGCCAGTAGTGGTAGCGGGAGCAGGTACGAGCAGTACTTC. It yields the protein CASSGSGSRYEQYF.

The J gene is TRBJ1-3, the V gene TRBV6-1; D uncertain. Trimming left V 1 base short and J 1 base short, with 11 bases between. The CDR3 is made up of 16 amino acids. The germline gives CDR1 MNHNS, CDR2 SASEGT. The CDR3: CASSEEDTTSGNTIYF. Here the CDR3 DNA reads TGTGCCAGCAGTGAAGAAGACACCACATCTGGAAACACCATATATTTT.